The rows below give T cell receptor beta chains drawn from one sample of a study of post-analysis software for immune sequencing data. TCRdb analysed the PCR reads with MiXCR anew, one entry per CDR3 protein. The table shows about 810,000 distinct CDR3 sequences, with approximately 50% occurring only once. The sample consisted of blood. The source is a girl under 18 with multiple sclerosis. CDR3s include the opening cysteine and the closing phenylalanine or tryptophan. The D gene is left open where the match is weak. The listing skips clone size in some rows; elsewhere it reads once, few, many or a size class.

size: few; J: TRBJ2-3; V: TRBV24-1; D: .; CDR3: CATSEGDSTDTQYF; DNA: TGTGCCACCAGTGAAGGGGACAGCACAGATACGCAGTATTTT
size: .; J: TRBJ2-7; V: TRBV5-1; D: .; CDR3: CASQRVPSYEQYF; DNA: TGCGCCAGTCAGAGGGTCCCCTCCTACGAGCAGTACTTC
size: few; J: TRBJ1-2; V: TRBV7-3; D: TRBD1; CDR3: CASSLGSTGEGYTF; DNA: TGTGCCAGCAGCCTGGGATCGACAGGGGAAGGCTACACCTTC
size: few; J: TRBJ1-2; V: TRBV18; D: TRBD1; CDR3: CASSPPGQGYGYTF; DNA: TGTGCCAGCTCACCACCGGGACAGGGTTATGGCTACACCTTC
size: .; J: TRBJ2-7; V: TRBV20-1; D: TRBD2; CDR3: CSAVSGGGYEQYF; DNA: TGCAGTGCAGTCAGCGGGGGGGGCTACGAGCAGTACTTC
size: few; J: TRBJ2-7; V: TRBV29-1; D: .; CDR3: CSVGKTGNYEQYF; DNA: TGCAGCGTGGGAAAGACAGGCAACTACGAGCAGTACTTC
size: few; J: TRBJ2-7; V: TRBV29-1; D: .; CDR3: CSAIARGQIYEQYF; DNA: TGCAGCGCCATAGCCCGAGGACAGATCTACGAGCAGTACTTC
size: few; J: TRBJ1-2; V: TRBV6-2/TRBV6-3; D: .; CDR3: CASSDGTENNYGYTF; DNA: TGTGCCAGCAGCGATGGGACCGAGAATAACTATGGCTACACCTTC
size: few; J: TRBJ2-5; V: TRBV15; D: TRBD2; CDR3: CATSRREGLAGDGTQYF; DNA: TGTGCCACCAGCAGACGGGAGGGACTAGCGGGAGATGGGACCCAGTACTTC
size: .; J: TRBJ2-3; V: TRBV29-1; D: .; CDR3: CSVEGSGFSPSDTQYF; DNA: TGCAGCGTTGAAGGGTCGGGGTTTTCTCCTTCAGATACGCAGTATTTT
size: .; J: TRBJ2-1; V: TRBV20-1; D: .; CDR3: CSARDRPGLEQFF; DNA: TGCAGTGCTAGAGATCGTCCGGGGCTCGAGCAGTTCTTC
size: .; J: TRBJ1-1; V: TRBV5-1; D: TRBD1; CDR3: CASSREGTAEAFF; DNA: TGCGCCAGCAGCCGGGAAGGGACAGCTGAAGCTTTCTTT
size: .; J: TRBJ1-5; V: TRBV7-6; D: .; CDR3: CASSLRGAGDQPQHF; DNA: TGTGCCAGCAGCTTAAGGGGGGCAGGGGATCAGCCCCAGCATTTT
size: few; J: TRBJ2-7; V: TRBV6-5; D: .; CDR3: CASSYRGRSYEQYF; DNA: TGTGCCAGCAGTTACAGGGGCCGGTCCTACGAGCAGTACTTC
size: .; J: TRBJ2-7; V: TRBV7-9; D: .; CDR3: CASSFGRSSYEQYF; DNA: TGTGCCAGCAGCTTCGGACGTTCGTCCTACGAGCAGTACTTC
size: .; J: TRBJ1-2; V: TRBV7-2; D: .; CDR3: CASLRGFNYGYTF; DNA: TGTGCCAGCTTGCGGGGTTTCAACTATGGCTACACCTTC
size: .; J: TRBJ2-5; V: TRBV20-1; D: TRBD1; CDR3: CSARKPGTGKGETQYF; DNA: TGCAGTGCTAGAAAGCCCGGGACAGGGAAAGGAGAGACCCAGTACTTC
size: .; J: TRBJ2-5; V: TRBV2; D: .; CDR3: CASAGSSQETQYF; DNA: TGTGCCAGCGCTGGATCTAGTCAAGAGACCCAGTACTTC
size: .; J: TRBJ1-4; V: TRBV7-2; D: .; CDR3: CASSLRSGKGEKLFF; DNA: TGTGCCAGCAGCCTCCGATCTGGGAAGGGCGAAAAACTGTTTTTT
size: .; J: TRBJ2-3; V: TRBV5-1; D: .; CDR3: CASSLAPSPSDTQYF; DNA: TGCGCCAGCAGCTTGGCCCCTAGCCCCTCGGATACGCAGTATTTT
size: .; J: TRBJ2-3; V: TRBV3-1; D: TRBD2; CDR3: CASSQVPGLAGTTLTIDTQYF; DNA: TGTGCCAGCAGCCAAGTCCCCGGGCTAGCGGGGACTACTCTGACGATCGATACGCAGTATTTT
size: .; J: TRBJ2-7; V: TRBV6-1; D: .; CDR3: CASSEFGQSYEQYF; DNA: TGTGCCAGCAGTGAATTCGGCCAGAGCTACGAGCAGTACTTC
size: .; J: TRBJ1-2; V: TRBV29-1; D: TRBD1; CDR3: CSVAGQEVGYTF; DNA: TGCAGCGTTGCTGGACAGGAGGTCGGCTACACCTTC
size: .; J: TRBJ1-2; V: TRBV5-1; D: TRBD1; CDR3: CASSLDGTEKNYGYTF; DNA: TGCGCCAGCAGCTTGGATGGGACAGAAAAAAACTATGGCTACACCTTC
size: few; J: TRBJ2-1; V: TRBV7-6; D: .; CDR3: CASSLAGIGSYNEQFF; DNA: TGTGCCAGCAGCTTAGCCGGGATAGGTTCCTACAATGAGCAGTTCTTC
size: .; J: TRBJ2-1; V: TRBV20-1; D: .; CDR3: CSAGNNEQFF; DNA: TGCAGTGCTGGTAACAATGAGCAGTTCTTC
size: few; J: TRBJ2-7; V: TRBV10-3; D: .; CDR3: CAIREGSSYEQYF; DNA: TGTGCCATCAGGGAAGGGAGCTCCTACGAGCAGTACTTC
size: .; J: TRBJ2-5; V: TRBV5-1; D: .; CDR3: CASSGDTVQETQYF; DNA: TGCGCCAGCAGCGGGGACACCGTCCAAGAGACCCAGTACTTC
size: .; J: TRBJ2-7; V: TRBV3-1; D: .; CDR3: CASSQDRVTNRRGYEQYF; DNA: TGTGCCAGCAGCCAAGATAGGGTAACGAATCGGAGGGGTTACGAGCAGTACTTC
size: many; J: TRBJ2-7; V: TRBV5-1; D: .; CDR3: CASSLIPDGEQYF; DNA: TGCGCCAGCAGCTTGATCCCGGACGGCGAGCAGTACTTC
size: .; J: TRBJ2-4; V: TRBV5-4; D: TRBD2; CDR3: CASSLLAGNDVAKSIQYF; DNA: TGTGCCAGCAGCTTACTAGCGGGAAACGATGTAGCCAAAAGCATTCAGTACTTC